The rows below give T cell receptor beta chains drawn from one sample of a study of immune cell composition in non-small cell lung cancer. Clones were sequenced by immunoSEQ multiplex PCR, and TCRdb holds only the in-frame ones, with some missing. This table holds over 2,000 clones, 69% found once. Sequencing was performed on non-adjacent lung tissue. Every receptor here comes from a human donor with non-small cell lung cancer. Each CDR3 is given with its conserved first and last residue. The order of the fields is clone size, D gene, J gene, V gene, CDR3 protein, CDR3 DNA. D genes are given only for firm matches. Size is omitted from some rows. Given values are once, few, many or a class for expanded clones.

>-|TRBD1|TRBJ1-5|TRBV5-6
CASSLGTGYQPQHF
TGTGCCAGCAGCTTGGGGACAGGATATCAGCCCCAGCATTTT
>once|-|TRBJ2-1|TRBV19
CASSLYWSSYNEQFF
TGTGCCAGTAGTCTCTACTGGAGCTCCTACAATGAGCAGTTCTTC
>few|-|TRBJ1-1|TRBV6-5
CASSTLDENTEAFF
TGTGCCAGCAGTACGCTAGATGAGAACACTGAAGCTTTCTTT
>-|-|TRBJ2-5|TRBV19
CASSIAGAQGETQYF
TGTGCCAGTAGTATAGCAGGCGCCCAGGGAGAGACCCAGTACTTC
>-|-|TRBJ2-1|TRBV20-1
CSAPGADEQFF
TGCAGTGCTCCGGGAGCCGATGAGCAGTTCTTC
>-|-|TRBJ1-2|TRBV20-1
CSDSRDNGYTF
TGCAGTGATAGTAGGGACAATGGCTACACCTTC
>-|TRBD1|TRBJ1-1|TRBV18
CASSPGQGRTEAFF
TGTGCCAGCTCCCCGGGACAGGGAAGGACTGAAGCTTTCTTT
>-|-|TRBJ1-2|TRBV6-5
CASSLAANYGYTF
TGTGCCAGCAGTTTAGCGGCTAACTATGGCTACACCTTC
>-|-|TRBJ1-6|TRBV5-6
CASSLVPSRPSSYNSPLHF
TGTGCCAGCAGCTTAGTTCCCTCCAGACCTAGCTCCTATAATTCACCCCTCCACTTT
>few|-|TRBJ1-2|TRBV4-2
CASSFGRGVYGYTF
TGTGCCAGCAGCTTCGGACGGGGGGTCTATGGCTACACCTTC
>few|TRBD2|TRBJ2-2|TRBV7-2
CASKSERGGRGELFF
TGTGCCAGCAAGTCGGAGCGGGGGGGCCGTGGGGAGCTGTTTTTT
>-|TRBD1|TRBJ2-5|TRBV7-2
CASSTRQGGETQYF
TGTGCCAGCAGCACCCGACAGGGTGGGGAGACCCAGTACTTC
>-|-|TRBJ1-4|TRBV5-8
CASSLGIGTSSKEKLFF
TGTGCCAGCAGCTTGGGGATAGGGACATCCTCAAAGGAAAAACTGTTTTTT
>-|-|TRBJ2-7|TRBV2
CASSEAGGRIYEQYF
TGTGCCAGCAGTGAAGCTGGGGGCAGAATTTACGAGCAGTACTTC
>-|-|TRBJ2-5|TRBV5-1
CASSLMAGTGETQYF
TGCGCCAGCAGCTTGATGGCGGGGACGGGGGAGACCCAGTACTTC
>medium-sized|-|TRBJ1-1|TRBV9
CASSVDEMNTEAFF
TGTGCCAGCAGCGTAGACGAGATGAACACTGAAGCTTTCTTT
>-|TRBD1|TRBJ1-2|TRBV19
CASSAGTADEDGYTF
TGTGCCAGTAGTGCCGGGACAGCAGATGAAGATGGCTACACCTTC